The rows below give T cell receptor beta chains drawn from one sample of a study of technical replicates of blood from a few donors. Measured with immunoSEQ multiplex PCR; TCRdb has only the in-frame clones, and not every one. Here the sample spans some 94,000 clones, about 95% being singletons. Sequencing was carried out using T cells isolated from PBMCs. These TCRs come from a human donor in good health. The CDR3 runs from the conserved cysteine through the conserved F or W. The D gene is left open where the match is weak. A clone size is listed for some rows: how often the clone was seen (once, few, many), or a class if it is expanded.

v_gene	j_gene	abundance	d_gene	CDR3aa	CDR3nt
TRBV7-2	TRBJ2-1	NA	TRBD2	CASSPSGRVYNEQFF	TGTGCCAGCAGCCCGAGCGGGAGAGTCTACAATGAGCAGTTCTTC
TRBV5-1	TRBJ2-1	NA	TRBD1	CASSLEGQGAGEQFF	TGCGCCAGCAGCTTGGAAGGACAGGGGGCAGGCGAGCAGTTCTTC
TRBV2	TRBJ2-7	NA	NA	CASSAPYEQYF	TGTGCCAGCAGTGCCCCATACGAGCAGTACTTC
TRBV6-1	TRBJ1-1	NA	NA	CASNSGSHAFF	TGTGCCAGCAACTCTGGGAGCCATGCTTTCTTT
TRBV5-6	TRBJ2-7	NA	TRBD1	CASSPPNRGLYEQYF	TGTGCCAGCAGCCCACCTAACAGGGGATTATACGAGCAGTACTTC
TRBV7-9	TRBJ2-6	NA	TRBD1	CASSPGQEGSGANVLTF	TGTGCCAGCAGCCCCGGACAGGAAGGATCCGGGGCCAACGTCCTGACTTTC
TRBV7-9	TRBJ2-7	NA	NA	CASSLILTGHEQYF	TGTGCCAGCAGCTTAATTCTCACAGGGCACGAGCAGTACTTC
TRBV27	TRBJ2-1	once	NA	CASNSPFSARGNEQFF	TGTGCCAGCAATTCGCCTTTTAGCGCGCGAGGCAATGAGCAGTTCTTC
TRBV28	TRBJ2-7	NA	NA	CASSATVGNTYEQYF	TGTGCCAGCAGTGCCACTGTCGGTAATACCTACGAGCAGTACTTC
TRBV7-3	TRBJ1-1	NA	NA	CASSLTPGNTEAFF	TGTGCCAGCAGCCTAACACCGGGGAACACTGAAGCTTTCTTT
TRBV19	TRBJ2-7	NA	TRBD1	CASSSPDRGTDRQYF	TGTGCCAGTAGTAGCCCAGACAGGGGGACGGACCGGCAGTACTTC
TRBV6-5	TRBJ2-7	NA	NA	CASGEAGQSYEQYF	TGTGCCAGCGGGGAGGCAGGGCAGAGCTACGAGCAGTACTTC
TRBV7-9	TRBJ2-7	NA	TRBD2	CASSLAPWEEREWLQYF	TGTGCCAGCAGCTTAGCCCCATGGGAGGAGCGGGAGTGGTTGCAGTACTTC
TRBV7-2	TRBJ2-5	NA	NA	CASSLTTGIIETQYF	TGTGCCAGCAGCTTAACCACCGGGATTATCGAGACCCAGTACTTC
TRBV29-1	TRBJ1-1	NA	NA	CSVKYMNTEAFF	TGCAGCGTCAAGTACATGAACACTGAAGCTTTCTTT
TRBV7-2	TRBJ1-1	once	TRBD1	CASSLFGQGWTEAFF	TGTGCCAGCAGCTTATTCGGACAGGGTTGGACTGAAGCTTTCTTT
TRBV9	TRBJ2-3	NA	TRBD1	CASSGPGTGARTDTQYF	TGTGCCAGCAGCGGTCCCGGGACAGGGGCTAGAACAGATACGCAGTATTTT
TRBV11-2	TRBJ1-1	NA	NA	CASSLAGGGTEAFF	TGTGCCAGCAGCTTAGCCGGCGGCGGGACTGAAGCTTTCTTT
TRBV7-7	TRBJ2-1	NA	NA	CASSPNSGNYNEQFF	TGTGCCAGCAGCCCCAATAGCGGAAACTACAATGAGCAGTTCTTC
TRBV28	TRBJ1-2	NA	TRBD1	CASSLLNRDRTYGYTF	TGTGCCAGCAGTTTACTTAACCGGGACAGGACCTATGGCTACACCTTC
TRBV28	TRBJ2-3	once	TRBD1	CASSSPYTGGIDTQYF	TGTGCCAGCAGTTCACCCTACACAGGGGGCATTGATACGCAGTATTTT
TRBV5-6	TRBJ1-1	NA	TRBD1	CASSLGQGSTEAFF	TGTGCCAGCAGCTTGGGACAGGGGTCCACTGAAGCTTTCTTT
TRBV28	TRBJ1-5	once	NA	CASSSAETDSNQPQHF	TGTGCCAGCAGCTCAGCGGAGACTGATAGCAATCAGCCCCAGCATTTT
TRBV7-2	TRBJ2-7	few	TRBD2	CASSFGLVGLAAPWEQYF	TGTGCCAGCAGCTTCGGGCTGGTAGGACTAGCGGCCCCCTGGGAGCAGTACTTC
TRBV9	TRBJ2-1	once	TRBD2	CASSVGLGLAVEEGEQFF	TGTGCCAGCAGCGTAGGTTTGGGACTAGCGGTAGAGGAGGGTGAGCAGTTCTTC
TRBV4-1	TRBJ2-1	NA	NA	CASSQDGFQNNEQFF	TGCGCCAGCAGCCAAGATGGTTTCCAGAACAATGAGCAGTTCTTC
TRBV5-1	TRBJ1-2	NA	NA	CASSPSGDGYTF	TGCGCCAGCAGCCCGAGTGGAGACGGCTACACCTTC
TRBV9	TRBJ2-1	NA	NA	CASSGTGKTSDNEQFF	TGTGCCAGCAGCGGAACAGGGAAAACTAGCGACAATGAGCAGTTCTTC
TRBV11-2	TRBJ2-2	NA	TRBD2	CASSLAVAGGRYTGELFF	TGTGCCAGCAGCTTAGCCGTGGCGGGAGGACGTTATACCGGGGAGCTGTTTTTT
TRBV5-1	TRBJ2-2	NA	NA	CASSLNGRGNTGELFF	TGCGCCAGCAGCTTGAACGGGAGAGGGAACACCGGGGAGCTGTTTTTT
TRBV19	TRBJ2-5	NA	NA	CASTSPGLSKETQYF	TGTGCCAGTACCAGCCCCGGGTTGAGTAAAGAGACCCAGTACTTC
TRBV14	TRBJ1-2	NA	TRBD1	CASSPTGTGDYGYTF	TGTGCCAGCAGCCCTACAGGGACAGGGGACTATGGCTACACCTTC
TRBV4-3	TRBJ2-7	NA	TRBD1	CASSQGDSYEQYF	TGCGCCAGCAGCCAAGGGGACAGTTACGAGCAGTACTTC
TRBV25-1	TRBJ1-1	NA	TRBD1	CASSEFNTGGTEAFF	TGTGCCAGCAGTGAGTTTAATACAGGGGGCACTGAAGCTTTCTTT
TRBV4-3	TRBJ2-2	NA	NA	CASSQVQWGGTGELFF	TGCGCCAGCAGCCAAGTGCAGTGGGGCGGAACCGGGGAGCTGTTTTTT
TRBV2	TRBJ2-3	few	TRBD2	CASSGLAGGTDTQYF	TGTGCCAGCAGTGGACTAGCGGGAGGCACAGATACGCAGTATTTT
TRBV4-1	TRBJ1-1	few	NA	CASSQPGLLNTEAFF	TGCGCCAGCAGCCAACCGGGACTCCTGAACACTGAAGCTTTCTTT
TRBV11-2	TRBJ2-7	NA	TRBD1	CASSRGFLGQGYEQYF	TGTGCCAGCAGCCGAGGTTTTTTGGGACAGGGCTACGAGCAGTACTTC
TRBV5-1	TRBJ1-4	NA	NA	CASSLIRGATGNEKLFF	TGCGCCAGCAGCTTGATTCGGGGGGCTACAGGGAATGAAAAACTGTTTTTT
TRBV2	TRBJ1-1	NA	NA	CATQGAGGEAEAFF	TGTGCCACCCAAGGGGCAGGCGGGGAGGCTGAAGCTTTCTTT
TRBV4-1	TRBJ2-3	NA	NA	CASSLLAADTQYF	TGCGCCAGCAGCCTACTAGCAGCAGATACGCAGTATTTT
TRBV7-9	TRBJ2-7	NA	NA	CASSLVGALYEQYF	TGTGCCAGCAGCTTAGTGGGAGCTTTATACGAGCAGTACTTC
TRBV30	TRBJ2-7	NA	TRBD2	CAWSAGGISYEQYF	TGTGCCTGGAGTGCGGGAGGGATCTCCTACGAGCAGTACTTC
TRBV5-1	TRBJ2-5	NA	NA	CASSLIGGETQYF	TGCGCCAGCAGCTTGATCGGGGGAGAGACCCAGTACTTC